The next 19 T cell receptor beta chains were all read from a single sample in a study of T cell repertoires in cytomegalovirus infection. For these receptors, no antigen is known. TCRdb itself ran the reads through MiXCR, one entry per CDR3 protein. The table has 900,000 to 950,000 distinct CDR3 sequences, more than 25% seen once. Sample: cultured CD8+ T cells from PBMCs, taken from culture after CMV antigen stimulation. The receptors shown here come from a human donor in good health (CMV status not recorded). Some clones in this sample may be carry-over from other donors' samples.

CDR3 bases: TGTGCCAGCAGTTGGTCTAACACAGATACGCAGTATTTT. It encodes CASSWSNTDTQYF. The rearrangement links TRBV6-5 to TRBJ2-3; D gene uncertain. Germline CDR1 is MNHEY and CDR2 is SVGAGI. The ends were cut back, 4 bases at V and 2 bases at J, with 7 bases in the middle. The CDR3 totals 13 residues.

The chain uses TRBV12-3 or TRBV12-4 and TRBJ2-1; 11 nucleotides agree with TRBD2. The CDR3 is made up of 19 amino acids. V shed 3 bases and J 5 bases; nucleotides not matched to a gene: 15. The CDR3 loop is CASSFGYSGGAPRNNEQFF. CDR3 in DNA: TGTGCCAGCAGTTTCGGGTATAGCGGGGGGGCACCAAGGAACAATGAGCAGTTCTTC.

V gene TRBV7-6 combines with J gene TRBJ2-7, with TRBD1 identical over 9 bases. With 5 bases clipped from V and 3 bases from J, the junction kept 8 bases outside the gene matches. The CDR3 contains 15 residues. Germline V gene sequence: CDR1 SGHVS, CDR2 FNYEAQ. The CDR3 spells CASSPRGQGFYEQYV. The CDR3 nucleotides read TGTGCCAGCAGCCCTAGGGGACAGGGATTCTACGAGCAGTACGTC.

The rearrangement joins TRBV18 to TRBJ2-1, with no clear D. The CDR3 consists of 15 residues. Germline V gene sequence: CDR1 KGHSH, CDR2 LQKENI. Trimming took off 3 bases at V and 5 bases at J, with 14 bases between the two ends. The CDR3 spells CASSPSPHADNEQFF. The DNA for the CDR3 is TGTGCCAGCTCACCTTCTCCGCACGCCGACAATGAGCAGTTCTTC.

This clonotype was observed at least ten times. V usage is TRBV6-5 and J usage is TRBJ1-1; maybe TRBD1 (5 bases). The CDR3 runs to 15 residues. Per the germline V gene, CDR1 is MNHEY and CDR2 is SVGAGI. V lost 2 bases, J lost 1 base, and 11 bases lay in between. CDR3 DNA sequence: TGTGCCAGCAGTTACAGCTCGGGACCGAACACTGAAGCTTTCTTT. Protein sequence: CASSYSSGPNTEAFF.

The chain has TRBV20-1 and TRBJ1-1; unclear D gene. CDR3 length: 13 amino acids. The germline V gene has CDR1 DFQATT and CDR2 SNEGSKA (reference sequence). V lost 2 bases, J lost 5 bases, and 12 bases lay in between. CDR3 amino acids: CSARLYEGTEAFF. The CDR3, as DNA: TGCAGTGCTAGACTATACGAAGGGACTGAAGCTTTCTTT.

Many counts were recorded for this clonotype. The chain is built from TRBV7-2 and TRBJ2-1, with 12 bases lining up with TRBD2. Looked up from germline, CDR1 is SGHTA and CDR2 is FQGNSA. J was trimmed by 7 bases and V by 5 bases; bases with no gene match: 6. The CDR3 has 15 amino acids. The CDR3 reads CASSPGLAGVNEQFF. As DNA, the CDR3 is TGTGCCAGCAGCCCGGGACTAGCGGGTGTGAATGAGCAGTTCTTC.

The V and J genes are TRBV6-2 or TRBV6-3 and TRBJ2-1; TRBD2 matches at 9 bases. The germline CDR1 and CDR2 sequences are MNHEY and SVGEGT. This CDR3 contains 18 residues. The V gene end was trimmed by 4 bases and the J gene end by 2 bases; junction bases not matched to a gene: 12. The CDR3 protein is CASSLLDSSGVPYNEQFF. The CDR3 nucleotides read TGTGCCAGCAGTTTACTCGATTCTAGCGGGGTCCCCTACAATGAGCAGTTCTTC.

The chain has TRBV2 and TRBJ1-2; D uncertain. This CDR3 has 14 amino acids. Between the trimmed V and J ends, which lost 4 bases and 6 bases, there was a span of 15 bases. The germline V gene has CDR1 SNHLY and CDR2 FYNNEI. The CDR3 here is CASSGVARPNGYTF. For the CDR3, the DNA is TGTGCCAGCAGTGGGGTAGCCAGACCGAATGGCTACACCTTC.

The V gene is TRBV4-1, the J gene TRBJ1-2; weak D call: TRBD1 (6 bases). The CDR3 spans 13 residues. CDR1 is MGHRA and CDR2 is YSYEKL in the germline V gene. V lost 2 bases to trimming and J lost 6 bases, with 10 bases between them. In nucleotides, the CDR3 is TGCGCCAGCAGCCAAACCCGGACAGATGGCTACACCTTC. This sequence encodes CASSQTRTDGYTF.

This rearrangement joins TRBV28 to TRBJ2-7; possible D gene TRBD2, 5 bases. From germline, CDR1 is MDHEN and CDR2 SYDVKM. The CDR3 has 13 residues. The CDR3: CANSSLDGKEQYV. The CDR3 DNA follows: TGTGCCAACAGTTCCCTCGACGGGAAAGAGCAGTACGTC.

The chain uses TRBV7-6 and TRBJ2-6; no clear D gene. The CDR3 length is 15 residues. Trimming left V 5 bases short and J 0 bases short, with 8 bases between. The V gene's germline CDR1 is SGHVS and CDR2 FNYEAQ. The CDR3 DNA reads TGTGCCAGCAGCCGATGGGACTCTGGGGCCAACGTCCTGACTTTC. Amino acid sequence: CASSRWDSGANVLTF. The full variable domain, its missing parts supplied by reference TRBV7-6 and TRBJ2-6, is GAGVSQSPRYKVTKRGQDVALRCDPISGHVSLYWYRQALGQGPEFLTYFNYEAQQDKSGLPNDRFSAERPEGSISTLTIQRTEQRDSAMYRCASSRWDSGANVLTFGAGSRLTVL.

This rearrangement joins TRBV7-9 to TRBJ1-1; D not certain. The CDR3 is 15 residues long. The germline V and J ends were trimmed by 0 bases and 3 bases, with 11 bases remaining between them. CDR1 is SEHNR, CDR2 FQNEAQ, per germline (reference sequence). The CDR3 bases are TGTGCCAGCAGCTTAGCGCTGGAAGGGCACACTGAAGCTTTCTTT. This gives the protein CASSLALEGHTEAFF.

This clonotype was recorded a few times. V gene TRBV28 combines with J gene TRBJ1-1; 9 nucleotides align to TRBD1. The CDR3 spans 15 residues. Germline assignment: CDR1 MDHEN and CDR2 SYDVKM. V trimming: 3 bases; J trimming: 1 base; junction bases outside the gene matches: 3. DNA of the CDR3: TGTGCCAGCAGTTTCGGGACAGGGTCGAACACTGAAGCTTTCTTT. Protein product: CASSFGTGSNTEAFF.

V gene TRBV4-2 combines with J gene TRBJ2-7, with 7 bases identical to TRBD1. The CDR3 has 16 amino acids. V was pared by 0 bases and J by 2 bases, with 7 bases of the junction left unmatched. Looked up from germline, CDR1 is LGHNA and CDR2 is YNFKEQ. CDR3 DNA: TGTGCCAGCAGCCAAGATCCTGGGACAGCTACCTACGAGCAGTACGTC. It is translated as CASSQDPGTATYEQYV.

This clonotype appeared a few times. The chain couples TRBV6-6 to TRBJ1-5, with TRBD1 matching 7 bases. V shed 7 bases and J 0 bases; nucleotides not matched to a gene: 6. CDR3 length: 15 amino acids. Germline V gene data show CDR1 as MNHNY and CDR2 as SVGAGI (reference sequence). CDR3 nucleotide sequence: TGTGCCAGCATTCGGGACAGCGATAGCAATCAGCCCCAGCATTTT. It translates to CASIRDSDSNQPQHF.

This clonotype appeared a few times. The chain combines TRBV12-5 with TRBJ1-1, with TRBD1 matching over 9 bases. CDR3 size: 16 residues. With 1 base clipped from V and 5 bases from J, the junction kept 8 bases outside the gene matches. In germline, CDR1 is LGHNT, CDR2 FRNRAP. The CDR3 sequence is CASGLAPGQGITEAFF. The CDR3 DNA reads TGTGCTAGTGGTTTGGCGCCGGGACAGGGTATAACTGAAGCTTTCTTT.

This clonotype was seen ten or more times. The rearrangement uses TRBV7-8 and TRBJ2-2; D tentatively fits TRBD1 or TRBD2 (5 bases each). The V end lost 0 bases, the J end lost 6 bases, and 11 bases lay between the germline ends. Germline assignment: CDR1 SGHVS and CDR2 FQNEAQ. This CDR3 is built from 15 residues. The DNA of the CDR3 is TGTGCCAGCAGCTTAGCCCGCAGGGACCCCGGGGAGCTGTTTTTT. It codes for CASSLARRDPGELFF.

CDR3 nucleotides: TGTGCCAGCAAACCGGGCGAGGGGAAAGCTAATGGCTACACCTTC. This gives the protein CASKPGEGKANGYTF. V and J are TRBV5-6 and TRBJ1-2, with D possibly matching TRBD1 (5 bases). This CDR3 region has 15 residues. V was pared by 6 bases and J by 6 bases, with 21 bases between. CDR1 and CDR2 (germline): SGHDT, YYEEEE. The full variable domain, with the rest looked up from reference TRBV5-6 and TRBJ1-2, is DAGVTQSPTHLIKTRGQQVTLRCSPKSGHDTVSWYQQALGQGPQFIFQYYEEEERQRGNFPDRFSGHQFPNYSSELNVNALLLGDSALYLCASKPGEGKANGYTFGSGTRLTVV.